This TCR beta chain was profiled in a study of CD8 T cells in Susac syndrome (dated by TCRdb to about 2019). General notes on the study: Whether CD8+ T cell activation and differentiation in Susac syndrome was antigen driven was tested using repertoire sequencing. Points the paper makes about the study in general: The number of individuals in the TCR sequencing and HLA analysis was acknowledged as relatively small.

As for this clonotype: Its cognate antigen has yet to be identified. Per-nucleotide qualities are absent, and no much larger clonotype sits a single base away.

Peripheral blood CD8+ and CD4+ T cells from healthy donors, Susac syndrome patients and multiple sclerosis patients were profiled by high-throughput TCR beta sequencing. Healthy donors were included as age- and sex-matched controls. Bulk CD8+ and CD4+ T cells were purified magnetically by negative isolation, whereas CD8+ TEMRA cells were enriched by FACS. Blood was drawn into EDTA tubes, processed within 24 hours, and PBMCs were isolated by density gradient centrifugation. PBMCs intended for TCR sequencing were frozen in liquid nitrogen and were later thawed in a 37 degrees C water bath. The sorted or isolated CD4+, CD8+ and CD8+ TEMRA cells reached a purity of at least 90%. RNA was extracted using the RNeasy kit, and about 0.45 to 1 microgram was reverse transcribed with random hexamers. The immunoSEQ multiplex PCR assay, covering 54 Vbeta and 13 Jbeta segments, was used to amplify TCR beta CDR3 regions. PCR amplification bias was corrected using a synthetic template baseline for primer optimization and computational correction. As for the authors' bioinformatics: Only productive sequences were kept, with reads annotated to V, D and J genes according to IMGT and analyzed in immunoSEQ Analyzer. To calculate clonality, Shannon entropy was normalized by log2 of the number of productive unique sequences and then subtracted from one. For each patient and control, public and private clones were evaluated within the 100 most prevalent clones. Clones were defined as Susac-specific when absent from the healthy and MS cohorts, from over 950 published viral clones and from other ImmuneACCESS disease sequences. In-frame beta chains were kept once TCRdb had trimmed the public reads at Q25 with fastp and called clones with MiXCR. Each record represents a unique CDR3 protein, reported with the most common genes and DNA among its rows. The V and J calls and clone size are TCRdb's, not the authors'. This sample has 150,000 to 200,000 distinct CDR3 sequences in its table, and around 94% of those were observed once. The ten largest clones represent around 0.15% of the sample.

From cysteine to phenylalanine, the CDR3 is 13 amino acids long. Only CDR3 DNA is held: 39 bases, read in frame from base 1. Trimming costs V 2 bases and J 1 base, and their ends lie 8 bases apart. The CDR1 and CDR2 encoded by the germline V gene are SQVTM and ANQGSEA. This TCR came from a human donor in good health. Sample: CD4+ T cells from PBMCs. The chain is assembled from TRBV29-1 and TRBJ1-1; the D segment cannot be called with confidence. The nucleotide sequence is given as TGCAGCGTTGAAATGGGCGGGAACACTGAAGCTTTCTTT. This translates into CSVEMGGNTEAFF.